This TCR beta chain came from a study of blood T cell repertoires in COVID-19 (dated by TCRdb to 2018 to 2021). As for the study more broadly: Samples from collaborators originated in the United States, Italy and Spain and spanned both the acute and convalescent phases of COVID-19. The prospective study material was composed of cDNA or gDNA derived from T cells, B-cell-depleted T cells, or PBMCs. Subjects who had been exposed to COVID-19, were actively infected with it, or had recovered from it provided the deeply sampled blood TCRbeta repertoires that made up the dataset. Nearly every sample came with metadata listing a de-identified subject ID, COVID-19 status, age in years and sex. The repertoires were made available in a free public database intended to serve as a resource for research on the immune response to SARS-CoV-2. Samples were obtained from the ongoing ImmuneRACE study (first 160 participants) and from over 1,000 subjects provided by 6 global collaborators. Where available, HLA class I and class II types were obtained from metadata supplied by the sample provider rather than from assay-based typing. What the work shows at the level of the full study, not this receptor alone: Clinical and demographic metadata were provided uncurated, with the amount varying by source and participant.

TCRbeta CDR3 regions were amplified from genomic DNA using the immunoSEQ Assay, a bias-controlled multiplex PCR. The authors' analysis ran thus. The number of nucleated cells in each sample was estimated from the amplification of reference gene primers within the assay. To quantify the absolute abundance of each unique TCRbeta CDR3 rearrangement, sequence reads were collapsed and filtered. For each sample, productive Simpson clonality was calculated as the square root of Simpson's diversity index over productive rearrangements. Sourced from immuneACCESS, this table was stored by TCRdb with only in-frame sequences that have V and J called. A share of the clones is absent; for the studies checked, an unresolved V gene accounts for under half, and the remainder has no known explanation. Clone size and V and J calls were adopted from that table, with D and trimming inferred from the DNA. This sample gives fewer than 350,000 clones in total; more than 80% of them show up just once. Of the sample, under 7% falls within the top ten clones.

One collaborating source in Seattle enrolled patients during active infection and followed them longitudinally through the course of disease. The collaborating institutions used their own protocols to collect whole blood in K2EDTA tubes. Collaborator samples were shipped for TCRbeta analysis as frozen whole blood, isolated PBMCs, or DNA extracted from either sample type. Clipping removes 0 bases from V and 3 bases from J, with 4 as the unmatched junction base count. From cysteine to phenylalanine, the CDR3 is 16 amino acids long. The CDR3 DNA has 48 bases and is translated from base 1. The germline V gene sets CDR1 to SGHVS and CDR2 to FQNEAQ. A note on this clone: The target of this receptor is not known. No clone much larger than this one lies a single base away; base qualities are absent.

The receptor chain draws on TRBV7-8 and TRBJ2-2, and 7 bases in between align with TRBD1. This sequence originates from a woman in her twenties or thirties with COVID-19, enrolled during active disease. The sample taken for sequencing was peripheral blood. The nucleotide sequence is given as TGTGCCAGCAGCTTAGCAGGGACAGTCGACACCGGGGAGCTGTTTTTT. Translated, it gives CASSLAGTVDTGELFF.